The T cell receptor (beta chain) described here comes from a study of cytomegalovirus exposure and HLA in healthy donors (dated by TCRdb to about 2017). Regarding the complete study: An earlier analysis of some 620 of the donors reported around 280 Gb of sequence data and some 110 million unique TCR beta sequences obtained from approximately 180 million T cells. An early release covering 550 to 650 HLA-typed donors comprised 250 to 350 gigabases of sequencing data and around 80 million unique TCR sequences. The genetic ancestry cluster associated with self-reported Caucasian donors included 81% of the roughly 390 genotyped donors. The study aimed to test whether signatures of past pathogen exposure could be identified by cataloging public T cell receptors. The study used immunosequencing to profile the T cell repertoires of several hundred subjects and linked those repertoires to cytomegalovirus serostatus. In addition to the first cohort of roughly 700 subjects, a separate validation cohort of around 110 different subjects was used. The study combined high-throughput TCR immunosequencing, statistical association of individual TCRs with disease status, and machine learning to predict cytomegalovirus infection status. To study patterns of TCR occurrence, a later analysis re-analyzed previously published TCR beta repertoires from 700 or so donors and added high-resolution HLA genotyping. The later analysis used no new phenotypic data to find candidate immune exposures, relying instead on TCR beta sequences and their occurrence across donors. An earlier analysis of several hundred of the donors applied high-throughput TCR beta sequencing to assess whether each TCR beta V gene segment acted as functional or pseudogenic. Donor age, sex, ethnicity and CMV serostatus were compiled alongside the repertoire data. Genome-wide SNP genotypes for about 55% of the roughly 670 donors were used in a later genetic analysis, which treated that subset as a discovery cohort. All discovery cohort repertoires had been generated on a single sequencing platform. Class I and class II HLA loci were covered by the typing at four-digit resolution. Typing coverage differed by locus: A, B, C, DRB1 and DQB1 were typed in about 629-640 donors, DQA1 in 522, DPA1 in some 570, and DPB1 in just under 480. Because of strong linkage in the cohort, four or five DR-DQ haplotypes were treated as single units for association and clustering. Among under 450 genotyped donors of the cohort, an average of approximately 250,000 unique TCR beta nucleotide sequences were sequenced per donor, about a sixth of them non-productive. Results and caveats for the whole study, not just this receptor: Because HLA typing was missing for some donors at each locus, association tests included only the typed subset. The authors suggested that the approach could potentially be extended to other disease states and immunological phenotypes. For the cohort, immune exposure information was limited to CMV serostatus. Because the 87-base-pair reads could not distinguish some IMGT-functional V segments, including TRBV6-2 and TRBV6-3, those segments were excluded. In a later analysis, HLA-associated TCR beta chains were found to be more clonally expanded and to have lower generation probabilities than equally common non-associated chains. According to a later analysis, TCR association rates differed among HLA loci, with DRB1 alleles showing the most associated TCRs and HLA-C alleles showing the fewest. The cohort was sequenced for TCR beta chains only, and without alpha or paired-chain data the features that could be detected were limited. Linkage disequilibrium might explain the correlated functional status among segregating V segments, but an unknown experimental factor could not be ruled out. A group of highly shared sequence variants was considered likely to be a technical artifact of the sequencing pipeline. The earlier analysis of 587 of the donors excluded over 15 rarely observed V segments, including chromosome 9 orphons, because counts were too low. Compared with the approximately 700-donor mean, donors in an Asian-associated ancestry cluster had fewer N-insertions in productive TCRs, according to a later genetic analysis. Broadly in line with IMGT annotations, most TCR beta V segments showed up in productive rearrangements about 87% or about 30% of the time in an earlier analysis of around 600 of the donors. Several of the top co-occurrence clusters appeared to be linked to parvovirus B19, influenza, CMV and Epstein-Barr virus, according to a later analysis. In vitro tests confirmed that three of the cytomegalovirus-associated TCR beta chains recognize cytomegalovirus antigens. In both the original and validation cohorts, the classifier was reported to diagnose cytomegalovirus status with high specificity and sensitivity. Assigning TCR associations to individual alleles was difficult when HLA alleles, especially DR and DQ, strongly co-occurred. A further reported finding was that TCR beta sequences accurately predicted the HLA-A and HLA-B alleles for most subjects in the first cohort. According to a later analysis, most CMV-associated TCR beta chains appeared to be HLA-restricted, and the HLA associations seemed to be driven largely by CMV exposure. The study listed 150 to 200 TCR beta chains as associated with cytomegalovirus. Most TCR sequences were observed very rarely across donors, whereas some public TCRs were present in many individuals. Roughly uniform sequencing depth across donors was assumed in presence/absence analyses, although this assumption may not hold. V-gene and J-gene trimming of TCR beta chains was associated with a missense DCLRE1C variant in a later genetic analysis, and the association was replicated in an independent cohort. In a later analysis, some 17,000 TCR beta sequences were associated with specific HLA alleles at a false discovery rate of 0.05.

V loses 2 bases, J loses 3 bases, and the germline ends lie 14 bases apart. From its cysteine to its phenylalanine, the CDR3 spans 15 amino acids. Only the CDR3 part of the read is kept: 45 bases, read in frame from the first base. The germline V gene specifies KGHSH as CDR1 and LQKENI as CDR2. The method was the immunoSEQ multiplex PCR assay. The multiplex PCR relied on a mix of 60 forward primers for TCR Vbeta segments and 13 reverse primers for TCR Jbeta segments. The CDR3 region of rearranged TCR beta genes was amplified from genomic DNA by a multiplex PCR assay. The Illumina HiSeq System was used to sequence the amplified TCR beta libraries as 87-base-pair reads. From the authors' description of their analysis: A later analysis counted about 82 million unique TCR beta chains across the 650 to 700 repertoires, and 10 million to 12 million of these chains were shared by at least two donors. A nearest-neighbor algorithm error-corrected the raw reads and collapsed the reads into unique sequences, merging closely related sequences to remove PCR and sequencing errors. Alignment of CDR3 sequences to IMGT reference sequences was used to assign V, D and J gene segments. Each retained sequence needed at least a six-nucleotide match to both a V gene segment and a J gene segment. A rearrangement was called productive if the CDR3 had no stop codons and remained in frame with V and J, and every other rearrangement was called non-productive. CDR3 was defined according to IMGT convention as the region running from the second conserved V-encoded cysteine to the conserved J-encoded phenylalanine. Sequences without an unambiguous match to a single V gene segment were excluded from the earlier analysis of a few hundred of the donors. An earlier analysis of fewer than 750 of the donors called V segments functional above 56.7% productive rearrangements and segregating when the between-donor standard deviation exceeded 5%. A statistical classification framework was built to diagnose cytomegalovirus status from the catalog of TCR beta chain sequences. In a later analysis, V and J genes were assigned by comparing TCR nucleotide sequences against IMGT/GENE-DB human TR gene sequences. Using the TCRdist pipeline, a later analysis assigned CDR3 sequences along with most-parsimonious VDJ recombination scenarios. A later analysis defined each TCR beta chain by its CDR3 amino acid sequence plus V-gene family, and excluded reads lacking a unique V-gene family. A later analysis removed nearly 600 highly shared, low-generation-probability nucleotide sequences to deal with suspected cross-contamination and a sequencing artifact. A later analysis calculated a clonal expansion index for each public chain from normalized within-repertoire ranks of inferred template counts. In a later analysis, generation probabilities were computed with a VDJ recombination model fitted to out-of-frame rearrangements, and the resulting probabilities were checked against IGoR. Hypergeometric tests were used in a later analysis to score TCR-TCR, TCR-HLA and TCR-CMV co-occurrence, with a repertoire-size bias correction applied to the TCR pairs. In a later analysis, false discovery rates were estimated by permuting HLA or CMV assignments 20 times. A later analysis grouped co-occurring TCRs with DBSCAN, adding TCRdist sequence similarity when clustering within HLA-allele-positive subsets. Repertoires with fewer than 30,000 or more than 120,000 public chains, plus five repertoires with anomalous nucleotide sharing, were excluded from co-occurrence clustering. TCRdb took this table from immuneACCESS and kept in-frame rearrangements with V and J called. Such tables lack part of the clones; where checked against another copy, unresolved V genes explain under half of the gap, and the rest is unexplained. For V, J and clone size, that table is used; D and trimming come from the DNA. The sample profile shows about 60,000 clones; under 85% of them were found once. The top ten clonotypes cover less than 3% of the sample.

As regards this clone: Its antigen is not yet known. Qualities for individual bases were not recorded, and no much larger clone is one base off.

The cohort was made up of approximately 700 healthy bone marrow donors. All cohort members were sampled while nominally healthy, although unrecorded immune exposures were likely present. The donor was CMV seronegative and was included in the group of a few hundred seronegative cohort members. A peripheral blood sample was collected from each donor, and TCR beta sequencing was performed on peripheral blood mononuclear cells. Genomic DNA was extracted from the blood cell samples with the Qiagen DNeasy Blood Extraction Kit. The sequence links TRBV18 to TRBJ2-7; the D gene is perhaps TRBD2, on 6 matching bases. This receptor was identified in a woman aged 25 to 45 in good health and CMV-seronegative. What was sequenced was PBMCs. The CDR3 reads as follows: CASSPDGSTSYEQYF. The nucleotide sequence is TGTGCCAGCTCACCAGATGGTTCGACTAGCTACGAGCAGTACTTC.